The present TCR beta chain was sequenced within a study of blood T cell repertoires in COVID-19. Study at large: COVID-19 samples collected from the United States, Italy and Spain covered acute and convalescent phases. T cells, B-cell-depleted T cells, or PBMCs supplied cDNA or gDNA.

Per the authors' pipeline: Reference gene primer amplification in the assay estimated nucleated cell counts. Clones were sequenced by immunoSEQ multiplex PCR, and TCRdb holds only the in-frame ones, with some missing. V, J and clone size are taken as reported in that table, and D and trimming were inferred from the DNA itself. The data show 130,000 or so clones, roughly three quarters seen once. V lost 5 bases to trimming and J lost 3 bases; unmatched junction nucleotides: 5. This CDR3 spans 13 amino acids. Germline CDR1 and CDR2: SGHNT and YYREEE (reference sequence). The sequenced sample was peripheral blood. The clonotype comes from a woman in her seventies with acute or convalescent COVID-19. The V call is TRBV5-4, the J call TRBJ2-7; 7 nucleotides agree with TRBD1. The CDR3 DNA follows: TGTGCCAGCAGTTGGCAGGGGGTCTACGAGCAGTACTTC. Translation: CASSWQGVYEQYF.